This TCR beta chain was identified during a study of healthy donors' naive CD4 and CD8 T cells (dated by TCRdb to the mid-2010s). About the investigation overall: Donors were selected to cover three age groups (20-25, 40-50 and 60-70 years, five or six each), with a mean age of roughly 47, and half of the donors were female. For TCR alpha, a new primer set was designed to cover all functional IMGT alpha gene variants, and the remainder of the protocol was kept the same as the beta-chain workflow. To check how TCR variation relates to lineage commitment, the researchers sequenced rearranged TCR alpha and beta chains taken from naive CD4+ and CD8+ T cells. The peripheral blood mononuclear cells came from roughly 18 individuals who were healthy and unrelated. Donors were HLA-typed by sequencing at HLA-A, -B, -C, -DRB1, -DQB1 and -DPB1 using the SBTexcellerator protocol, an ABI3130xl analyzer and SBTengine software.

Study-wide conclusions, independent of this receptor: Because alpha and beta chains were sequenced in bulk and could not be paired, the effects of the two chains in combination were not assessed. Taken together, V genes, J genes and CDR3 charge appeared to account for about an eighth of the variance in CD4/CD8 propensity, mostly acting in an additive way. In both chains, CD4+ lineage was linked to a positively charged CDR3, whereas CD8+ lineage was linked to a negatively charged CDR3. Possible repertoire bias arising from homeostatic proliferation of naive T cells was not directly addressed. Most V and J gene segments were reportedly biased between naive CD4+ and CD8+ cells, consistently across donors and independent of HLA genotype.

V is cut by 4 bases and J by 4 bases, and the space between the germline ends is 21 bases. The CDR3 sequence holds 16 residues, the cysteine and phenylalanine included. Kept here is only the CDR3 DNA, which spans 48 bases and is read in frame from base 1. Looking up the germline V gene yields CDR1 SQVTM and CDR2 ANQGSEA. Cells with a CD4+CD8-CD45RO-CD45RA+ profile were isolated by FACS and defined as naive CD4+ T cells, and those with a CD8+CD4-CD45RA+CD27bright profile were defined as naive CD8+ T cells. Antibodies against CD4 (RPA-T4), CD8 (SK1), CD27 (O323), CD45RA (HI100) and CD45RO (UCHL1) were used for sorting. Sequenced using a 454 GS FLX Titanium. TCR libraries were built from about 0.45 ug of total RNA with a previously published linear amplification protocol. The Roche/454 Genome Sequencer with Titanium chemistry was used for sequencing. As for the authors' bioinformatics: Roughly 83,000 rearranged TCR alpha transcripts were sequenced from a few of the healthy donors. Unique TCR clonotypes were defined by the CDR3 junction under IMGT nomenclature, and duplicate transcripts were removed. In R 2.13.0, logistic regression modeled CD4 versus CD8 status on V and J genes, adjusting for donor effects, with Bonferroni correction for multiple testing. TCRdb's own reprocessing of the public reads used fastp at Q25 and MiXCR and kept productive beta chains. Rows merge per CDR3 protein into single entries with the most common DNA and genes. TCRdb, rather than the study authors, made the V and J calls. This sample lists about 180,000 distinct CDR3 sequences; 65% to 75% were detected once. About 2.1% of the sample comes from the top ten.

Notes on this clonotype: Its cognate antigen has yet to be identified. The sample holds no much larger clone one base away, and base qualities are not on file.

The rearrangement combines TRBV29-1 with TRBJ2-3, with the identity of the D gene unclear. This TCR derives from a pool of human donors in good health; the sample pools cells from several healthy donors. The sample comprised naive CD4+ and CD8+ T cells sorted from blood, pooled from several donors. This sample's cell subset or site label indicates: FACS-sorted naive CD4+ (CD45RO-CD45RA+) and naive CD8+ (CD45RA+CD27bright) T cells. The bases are TGCAGCGTTGCCCCTCCGTGGACCCATCCCTCAGATACGCAGTATTTT. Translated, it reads CSVAPPWTHPSDTQYF.